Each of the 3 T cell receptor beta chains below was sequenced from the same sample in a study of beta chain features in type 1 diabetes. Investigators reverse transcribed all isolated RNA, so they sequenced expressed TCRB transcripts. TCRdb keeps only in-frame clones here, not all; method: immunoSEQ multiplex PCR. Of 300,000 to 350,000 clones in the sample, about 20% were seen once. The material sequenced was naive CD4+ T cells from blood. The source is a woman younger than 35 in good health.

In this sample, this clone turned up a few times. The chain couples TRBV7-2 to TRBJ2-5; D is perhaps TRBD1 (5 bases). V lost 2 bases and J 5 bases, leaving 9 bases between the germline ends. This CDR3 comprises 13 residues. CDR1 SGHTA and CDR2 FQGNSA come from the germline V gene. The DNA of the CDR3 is TGTGCCAGCAGCTTAAAGGGGTCGGAGACCCAGTACTTC. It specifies CASSLKGSETQYF.

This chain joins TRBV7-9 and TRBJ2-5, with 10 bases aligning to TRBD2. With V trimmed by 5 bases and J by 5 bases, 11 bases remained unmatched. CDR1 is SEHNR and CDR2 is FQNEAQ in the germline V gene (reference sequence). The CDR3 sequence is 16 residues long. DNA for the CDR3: TGTGCCAGCAGCGCCGCTAGCGGGAGTAGGGGTGAGACCCAGTACTTC. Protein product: CASSAASGSRGETQYF.

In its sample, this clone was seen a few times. The CDR3 loop reads CASSRTVPYEQYF. The CDR3 nucleotides read TGTGCCAGCAGCCGGACAGTTCCCTACGAGCAGTACTTC. The chain has TRBV28 and TRBJ2-7; TRBD1 might be the D (6 bases). Germline lookup yields CDR1 MDHEN and CDR2 SYDVKM. V was cut by 6 bases and J by 2 bases, with 11 bases left in between. The CDR3 length is 13 residues.